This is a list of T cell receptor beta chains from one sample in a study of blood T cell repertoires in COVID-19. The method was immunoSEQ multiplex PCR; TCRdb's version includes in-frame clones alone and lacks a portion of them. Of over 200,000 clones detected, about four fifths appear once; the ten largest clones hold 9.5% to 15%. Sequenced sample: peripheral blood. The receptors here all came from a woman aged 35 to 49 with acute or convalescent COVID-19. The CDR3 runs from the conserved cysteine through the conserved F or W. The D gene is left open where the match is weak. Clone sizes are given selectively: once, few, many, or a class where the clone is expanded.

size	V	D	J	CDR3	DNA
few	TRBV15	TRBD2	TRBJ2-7	CATSMIAGPYEQYF	TGTGCCACCAGCATGATAGCGGGACCTTACGAGCAGTACTTC
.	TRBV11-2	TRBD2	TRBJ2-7	CASSALGLAPTYEQYF	TGTGCCAGCAGCGCACTCGGACTAGCGCCTACCTACGAGCAGTACTTC
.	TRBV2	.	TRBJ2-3	CASSGGWGGAPDTQYF	TGTGCCAGCAGTGGAGGCTGGGGGGGGGCTCCAGATACGCAGTATTTT
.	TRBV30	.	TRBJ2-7	CAWSVRGSYEQYF	TGTGCCTGGAGTGTACGAGGCTCCTACGAGCAGTACTTC
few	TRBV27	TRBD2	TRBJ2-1	CASSTGTSGGAGEQFF	TGTGCCAGCAGCACAGGGACTAGCGGGGGGGCCGGGGAGCAGTTCTTC
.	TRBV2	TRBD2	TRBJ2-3	CASGGEYTDTQYF	TGTGCCAGCGGGGGGGAATACACAGATACGCAGTATTTT
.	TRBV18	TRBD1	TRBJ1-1	CASSPPEGTGLLADTEAFF	TGTGCCAGCTCACCACCGGAAGGGACAGGCCTACTTGCGGACACTGAAGCTTTCTTT
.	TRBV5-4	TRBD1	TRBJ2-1	CASSHDRADEQFF	TGTGCCAGCAGCCACGACAGGGCCGATGAGCAGTTCTTC
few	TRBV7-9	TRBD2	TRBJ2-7	CASTLAGGPHEQYF	TGTGCCAGCACCCTAGCGGGAGGGCCCCACGAGCAGTACTTC
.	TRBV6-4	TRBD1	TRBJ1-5	CASSDLRETGFMGNQPQHF	TGTGCCAGCAGTGACTTACGGGAGACAGGGTTTATGGGCAATCAGCCCCAGCATTTT
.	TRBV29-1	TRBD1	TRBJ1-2	CSVDRSLYGYTF	TGCAGCGTGGACAGGAGTCTCTATGGCTACACCTTC
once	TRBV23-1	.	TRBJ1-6	CASSQSVQDNSPLHF	TGCGCCAGCAGTCAATCGGTGCAGGATAATTCACCCCTCCACTTT
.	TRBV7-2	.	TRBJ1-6	CASSFRGEGSPLHF	TGTGCCAGCAGCTTCAGGGGAGAGGGATCACCCCTCCACTTT
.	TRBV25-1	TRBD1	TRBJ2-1	CASSDQTGAPSYNEQFF	TGTGCCAGCAGTGATCAGACAGGGGCGCCCTCCTACAATGAGCAGTTCTTC